This T cell receptor (beta chain) is from a study of blood T cells in healthy people across ages. Next came a second PCR, run for roughly 6 to 11 cycles, which used a sample-barcoded 5' primer along with a J-beta primer mix. CDR3-containing paired-end reads numbering at least 2.5 million came from each sample. Each CDR3 protein gets one entry after TCRdb re-called the 5' RACE reads with MiXCR. The table lists 650,000 to 1,000,000 distinct CDR3 sequences, 36% of them singletons. Germline CDR1 reads SGHTA; CDR2 reads FQGTGA. Trimming cost V 1 base and J 7 bases, with 18 bases left between them. The CDR3 runs to 16 residues. Turning to this clonotype: Antigen unknown.

Study findings and constraints: Naive T cell percentage and TCR beta diversity correlated strongly. Greater diversity and more naive CD4+ cells were seen in long-lived donors than in aged donors. Estimated diversity across one million T cells was deemed an underestimate.

This chain joins TRBV7-3 and TRBJ2-3; D possibly corresponds to TRBD1 (5 bases). The origin of this receptor is a man aged 18 to 29 in good health. Sequencing was performed on blood. In DNA, the CDR3 is TGTGCCAGCAGCTTAAATCCTCAGGGATACAGAAATACGCAGTATTTT. Translation: CASSLNPQGYRNTQYF.